The present T cell receptor (beta chain) was sequenced within a study of chemoradiotherapy in HPV16-positive cancers. The germline V gene has CDR1 SGDLS and CDR2 YYNGEE. Trimming removed 0 bases from V and 2 bases from J; junction bases left unmatched: 12. The CDR3 consists of 20 residues. Sequencing was performed with immunoSEQ multiplex PCR; in TCRdb, only in-frame clones are kept and a portion is missing. The sample lists some 4,200 clones, 80% to 85% occurring once. This clone was seen just once. The TCR comes from a human donor with HPV-associated anogenital cancer. The chain employs TRBV9 and TRBJ2-1, with 12 bases identical to TRBD1. The specimen was tumor tissue, collected from a patient who underwent chemoradiotherapy. This CDR3 reads CASSVATGQGAYVTYNEQFF. CDR3 nucleotides: TGTGCCAGCAGCGTAGCTACGGGACAGGGGGCGTACGTCACCTACAATGAGCAGTTCTTC. Variable domain in full (rest from reference TRBV9 and TRBJ2-1): DSGVTQTPKHLITATGQRVTLRCSPRSGDLSVYWYQQSLDQGLQFLIQYYNGEERAKGNILERFSAQQFPDLHSELNLSSLELGDSALYFCASSVATGQGAYVTYNEQFFGPGTRLTVL.